What follows are 29 T cell receptor beta chains derived from one specimen sequenced in a study of blood T cell repertoires in COVID-19 (dated by TCRdb to about 2020). Receptor libraries were prepared by the immunoSEQ multiplex PCR assay. TCRdb retrieved this table from immuneACCESS and kept in-frame rearrangements only. Not all clones are present; in checked studies, unresolved V genes account for under half, and no reason is known for the remainder. For this sample the table gives 100,000 to 150,000 clones, of which roughly 90% were detected only once. 2% to 2.5% of the sample is held by the ten biggest clonotypes. Sequences were obtained from PBMCs or T cells enriched from blood (not recorded which). These receptors came from a woman between 50 and 59 years old who had recovered from COVID-19.

This clone was seen only once. An end of the junction does not agree with germline; a read error may underlie this. This chain links TRBV6-1 with TRBJ1-1, with D possibly TRBD1 on 6 matching bases. The CDR3 extends over 13 amino acids. CDR1 MNHNS and CDR2 SASEGT come from the germline V gene. CDR3: CASSELGDNVLVF. CDR3 DNA sequence: TGTGCCAGCAGTGAACTAGGGGACAATGTGCTTGTCTTT.

This chain links TRBV5-8 with TRBJ2-2; tentatively, D is TRBD2 (5 bases). V lost 5 bases, J lost 4 bases, and 9 bases lay in between. CDR1 SGHTS and CDR2 YDEGEE come from the germline V gene. The CDR3 totals 13 residues. DNA of the CDR3: TGTGCCAGCAGACGAACTAGCACCGGGGAGCTGTTTTTT. It is translated as CASRRTSTGELFF.

The table lists this clone with a few counts. The chain uses TRBV7-2 and TRBJ1-5; tentative D call: TRBD1 (5 bases). This CDR3 spans 15 amino acids. Germline lookup yields CDR1 SGHTA and CDR2 FQGNSA. The V end lost 3 bases, the J end lost 3 bases, and 12 bases lay between the germline ends. CDR3 sequence: CASSFFARDNQPQHF. The CDR3 DNA sequence: TGTGCCAGCAGCTTTTTCGCCAGGGACAATCAGCCCCAGCATTTT.

The gene calls are TRBV6-5 and TRBJ1-1, with TRBD1 identical over 10 bases. This CDR3 comprises 15 residues. Germline CDR1 reads MNHEY; CDR2 reads SVGAGI. Trimming took 7 bases from V and 0 from J; bases not matched to a gene: 5. CDR3 nucleotides: TGTGCCAGCAATGGGGACAGGGGATTGAACACTGAAGCTTTCTTT. Translation gives CASNGDRGLNTEAFF.

The CDR3 loop is CASSPQGGDTGELFF. CDR3 sequence (DNA): TGTGCCAGCAGCCCCCAGGGGGGTGACACCGGGGAGCTGTTTTTT. The chain recombines TRBV3-1 (or the pseudogene TRBV3-2) with TRBJ2-2; D might be TRBD1 (7 bases). The CDR3 contains 15 residues. The germline V and J ends were trimmed by 4 bases and 3 bases, with 12 bases remaining between them. The germline V gene has CDR1 LGHDT and CDR2 YNNKEL (reference sequence).

In its sample, this clone was seen a few times. V gene TRBV7-2 combines with J gene TRBJ2-2, with D possibly being TRBD1 (6 bases). CDR1 is SGHTA and CDR2 is FQGNSA in the germline V gene. The CDR3 is 14 amino acids. V was pared by 2 bases and J by 6 bases, with 10 bases between. The CDR3, as DNA: TGTGCCAGCAGCTTACTAGCAGGGGCCGGGGAGCTGTTTTTT. Translated: CASSLLAGAGELFF.

The chain has TRBV14 and TRBJ1-4, with D unresolved. Germline V CDR1 and CDR2: SGHDN, FVKESK. This CDR3 has 15 amino acids. Trimming pared 1 base from V and 0 bases from J, leaving 6 bases between. The CDR3: CASSQGAATNEKLFF. The CDR3 bases are TGTGCCAGCAGCCAAGGGGCAGCAACTAATGAAAAACTGTTTTTT.

V gene TRBV27 combines with J gene TRBJ1-1; 7 nucleotides line up with TRBD1. The trim removed 6 bases at V and 4 bases at J, leaving 8 bases unmatched. CDR1 and CDR2 (germline): MNHEY, SMNVEV (reference sequence). The CDR3 loop spans 14 amino acids. CDR3 nucleotides: TGTGCCAGCAGCCAAGGAAACAGGGGCACTGAAGCTTTCTTT. Its translation is CASSQGNRGTEAFF.

CDR3 amino acids: CASSVVGGPTDTQYF. For the CDR3, the DNA is TGTGCCAGCAGCGTTGTTGGCGGCCCCACAGATACGCAGTATTTT. The chain has TRBV9 and TRBJ2-3; no clear D gene. The CDR3 length is 15 residues. The germline V and J ends were trimmed by 2 bases and 2 bases, with 12 bases remaining between them. CDR1 is SGDLS and CDR2 is YYNGEE in the germline V gene.

Here the CDR3 DNA reads TGTGCCAGCAGCTTCCCGGGGGGGCCCCAGCATTTT. This encodes CASSFPGGPQHF. This chain connects TRBV7-2 to TRBJ1-5; maybe TRBD1 (5 bases). The V gene's germline CDR1 is SGHTA and CDR2 FQGNSA. Trimming removed 3 bases at V and 9 bases at J, with 9 bases between. The CDR3 runs to 12 residues.

The chain has TRBV15 and TRBJ1-5, with D possibly being TRBD1 (6 bases). The CDR3 is made up of 15 amino acids. The ends were cut back, 5 bases at V and 7 bases at J, with 18 bases in the middle. Germline CDR1 reads LNHNV; CDR2 reads YYDKDF (reference sequence). The CDR3 DNA reads TGTGCCACCAGCGCAAAAGCACAGGGTCAACAGCCCCAGCATTTT. Residues: CATSAKAQGQQPQHF.

This clone was recorded only once. This rearrangement joins TRBV4-1 to TRBJ2-7, with D unresolved. The germline V gene has CDR1 MGHRA and CDR2 YSYEKL. Trimming took off 0 bases at V and 3 bases at J, with 21 bases between the two ends. The CDR3 contains 18 residues. CDR3 nucleotide sequence: TGCGCCAGCAGCCAAGATCATCGGTCTGCAGGCCGTAACTACGAGCAGTACTTC. This codes for CASSQDHRSAGRNYEQYF.

This clone was counted between two and nine times. The rearrangement uses TRBV6-1 and TRBJ2-2; D perhaps matches TRBD2 (6 bases). This CDR3 comprises 16 residues. Trimming shortened V by 4 bases and J by 7 bases, and 19 bases separated the two germline ends. Germline V gene lookup returns CDR1 MNHNS and CDR2 SASEGT. CDR3 sequence: CASSARQPLGGGELFF. CDR3 sequence (DNA): TGTGCCAGCAGTGCGAGACAGCCGCTGGGGGGCGGGGAGCTGTTTTTT.

This clone has a handful of counts. The chain recombines TRBV30 with TRBJ1-1, with TRBD1 matching 7 bases. From germline, CDR1 is GTSNPN and CDR2 SVGIG (reference sequence). CDR3 size: 14 residues. The J segment lost 3 bases and the V segment lost 7 bases, leaving 11 bases of the junction unmatched. The CDR3 sequence is CAYKTTGSDTEAFF. As DNA, the CDR3 is TGTGCCTACAAAACGACAGGGTCGGACACTGAAGCTTTCTTT.

V gene TRBV18 combines with J gene TRBJ2-7; D is uncertain. V lost 6 bases to trimming and J lost 5 bases, with 11 bases between them. The CDR3 spans 12 residues. Germline V gives CDR1 KGHSH, CDR2 LQKENI. The CDR3 region is CASSPARDEQYF. The CDR3 DNA is TGTGCCAGCTCCCCAGCACGGGACGAGCAGTACTTC.

The chain employs TRBV29-1 and TRBJ2-1; D is uncertain. This CDR3 has 13 residues. Germline V lookup: CDR1 SQVTM, CDR2 ANQGSEA. V was clipped by 3 bases and J by 0 bases, with 6 bases between them. The CDR3 nucleotides read TGCAGCGTTGACTCGAGCTCCTACAATGAGCAGTTCTTC. Protein product: CSVDSSSYNEQFF.

Notes on this clone: The junction does not match germline at one end; this may be a read error. The chain combines TRBV3-1 (or the pseudogene TRBV3-2) with TRBJ2-5; D is uncertain. Germline assignment: CDR1 LGHDT and CDR2 YNNKEL (reference sequence). The CDR3 has 11 residues. The CDR3 protein is CASSQGRSRHF. The DNA of the CDR3 is TGTGCCAGCAGCCAAGGAAGGTCCAGGCACTTC.

The V call is TRBV25-1, the J call TRBJ1-4; the D is unclear. V was clipped by 6 bases and J by 8 bases, with 16 bases between them. The germline V gene encodes CDR1 MGHDK and CDR2 SYGVNS. CDR3 length equals 14 residues. CDR3 region: CASSSTRHGEKLFF. The CDR3 nucleotides read TGTGCCAGCAGCTCGACACGACACGGCGAAAAACTGTTTTTT.

This chain links TRBV10-3 with TRBJ2-5; TRBD2 aligns across 10 bases. This CDR3 is built from 18 residues. Losses at the gene ends were 0 bases for V and 0 bases for J; bases not matched to a gene: 7. CDR1 and CDR2 (germline): ENHRY, SYGVKD. DNA of the CDR3: TGTGCCATCAGTGAGTCGAAGGTAGCGGGGGGCAACCAAGAGACCCAGTACTTC. Protein product: CAISESKVAGGNQETQYF.

V is TRBV5-5 and J is TRBJ2-7; tentatively, D is TRBD1 (6 bases). The CDR3 is 14 residues long. Germline loops: CDR1 SGHKS, CDR2 YYEKEE (reference sequence). Trimming left V 7 bases short and J 6 bases short, with 20 bases between. Here the CDR3 DNA reads TGTGCCAGCGGCACGCCCAGGGGTTTCATCGAGCAGTACTTC. Protein sequence: CASGTPRGFIEQYF.

The chain is built from TRBV15 and TRBJ1-1; 7 nucleotides line up with TRBD1. CDR3 length: 16 residues. Germline V CDR1 and CDR2: LNHNV, YYDKDF (reference sequence). The J segment lost 3 bases and the V segment lost 5 bases, leaving 12 bases of the junction unmatched. CDR3 in amino acids: CATSHLTGETHTEAFF. The CDR3 bases are TGTGCCACCAGCCATCTCACAGGGGAAACCCACACTGAAGCTTTCTTT.

The rearrangement uses TRBV9 and TRBJ1-1, with TRBD1 matching over 8 bases. J lost 6 bases, V lost 4 bases, and 5 bases had no gene match. The CDR3 length is 13 residues. Germline CDR1 reads SGDLS; CDR2 reads YYNGEE. The CDR3 DNA reads as TGTGCCAGCAGCTCAGGGGGCGTCCCTGAAGCTTTCTTT. Residues: CASSSGGVPEAFF. The full variable domain, its missing parts supplied by reference TRBV9 and TRBJ1-1, is DSGVTQTPKHLITATGQRVTLRCSPRSGDLSVYWYQQSLDQGLQFLIQYYNGEERAKGNILERFSAQQFPDLHSELNLSSLELGDSALYFCASSSGGVPEAFFGQGTRLTVV.

The rearrangement uses TRBV7-2 and TRBJ1-1; D may be TRBD1 (5 bases). The V end lost 3 bases, the J end lost 6 bases, and 17 bases lay between the germline ends. Germline V CDR1 and CDR2: SGHTA, FQGNSA. This CDR3 has 15 residues. This CDR3 is CASSFGGVSGAEAFF. CDR3 DNA: TGTGCCAGCAGCTTCGGCGGGGTGTCGGGGGCTGAAGCTTTCTTT.

The chain has TRBV4-3 and TRBJ2-2; tentative D call: TRBD1 (5 bases). The germline CDR1 and CDR2 sequences are LGHNA and YSLEER. V was clipped by 0 bases and J by 5 bases, with 10 bases between them. CDR3 length: 15 residues. This chain's CDR3 is CASSQDMAGTGELFF. The CDR3 coding sequence is TGCGCCAGCAGCCAAGATATGGCAGGGACCGGGGAGCTGTTTTTT.

Details on this clone: Other DNA sequences of this sample code for an identical CDR3. The chain is built from TRBV3-1 (or the pseudogene TRBV3-2) and TRBJ1-1; no clear D. The CDR3 runs to 12 residues. V was shortened by 1 base and J by 8 bases, with 8 bases between the two germline ends. From germline, CDR1 is LGHDT and CDR2 YNNKEL (reference sequence). In nucleotides, the CDR3 is TGTGCCAGCAGCCAAGGACCCGGGGAAGCTTTCTTT. It encodes CASSQGPGEAFF.

The chain carries TRBV27 and TRBJ1-1; 8 bases align to TRBD1. Germline CDR1 reads MNHEY; CDR2 reads SMNVEV (reference sequence). The CDR3 loop spans 14 amino acids. V was pared by 5 bases and J by 10 bases, with 12 bases of the junction left unmatched. The CDR3 region is CASSTPDRVRGAFF. The CDR3 DNA is TGTGCCAGCAGTACCCCGGACAGGGTGAGGGGAGCTTTCTTT.

On this clone: The junction shows a germline mismatch at one end, possibly a read error. V is TRBV19 and J is TRBJ1-2, with D unresolved. CDR1 and CDR2 (germline): LNHDA, SQIVND (reference sequence). CDR3 length: 16 residues. CDR3 residues: CTSKRNRGFEDYGYTF. The CDR3 nucleotides read TGTACCAGTAAAAGGAACCGGGGTTTTGAAGACTATGGCTACACCTTC.

The table lists this clone with a count of one. The V and J genes are TRBV15 and TRBJ2-7; TRBD2 aligns across 8 bases. V lost 0 bases, J lost 5 bases, and 6 bases stayed unmatched. CDR1 and CDR2 (germline): LNHNV, YYDKDF (reference sequence). The length of the CDR3 is 15 residues. As DNA, the CDR3 is TGTGCCACCAGCAGAGATCCCGGGGGGGTAGACGAGCAGTACTTC. It translates to CATSRDPGGVDEQYF.

The V call is TRBV6-5, the J call TRBJ1-5, with D hard to call. Per the germline V gene, CDR1 is MNHEY and CDR2 is SVGAGI. V was trimmed by 0 bases and J by 7 bases, leaving 10 bases between them. This CDR3 is built from 14 residues. CDR3 protein: CASSYSGSSQPQHF. The CDR3 nucleotides are TGTGCCAGCAGTTACTCGGGGAGTAGCCAGCCCCAGCATTTT.